This T cell receptor (beta chain) was captured in a study of blood T cell repertoires in COVID-19. On the study more broadly: Whether acute or convalescent, the COVID-19 samples came from the United States, Italy and Spain.

Participants' own reports of clinical history determined their cohort assignment. Two negative PCRs, clearance, or symptom resolution were required of recovered Cohort 3 donors. With 4 bases clipped from V and 7 bases from J, the junction kept 8 bases outside the gene matches. The V gene's germline CDR1 is SEHNR and CDR2 FQNEAQ (reference sequence). There are 15 residues in the CDR3. The method was immunoSEQ multiplex PCR; TCRdb's version includes in-frame clones alone and lacks a portion of them. The table has roughly 190,000 clones, 75% to 90% seen once; the top ten hold under 0.85%. This rearrangement joins TRBV7-9 to TRBJ2-2, with TRBD1 matching 8 bases. The sequencing input was PBMCs or T cells enriched from blood (not recorded which). This clonotype was obtained from a woman under 30 who had recovered from COVID-19. In DNA form, the CDR3 reads TGTGCCAGCAGCTGGGGGACAGGCGGTCGCGGGGAGCTGTTTTTT. It is translated as CASSWGTGGRGELFF.